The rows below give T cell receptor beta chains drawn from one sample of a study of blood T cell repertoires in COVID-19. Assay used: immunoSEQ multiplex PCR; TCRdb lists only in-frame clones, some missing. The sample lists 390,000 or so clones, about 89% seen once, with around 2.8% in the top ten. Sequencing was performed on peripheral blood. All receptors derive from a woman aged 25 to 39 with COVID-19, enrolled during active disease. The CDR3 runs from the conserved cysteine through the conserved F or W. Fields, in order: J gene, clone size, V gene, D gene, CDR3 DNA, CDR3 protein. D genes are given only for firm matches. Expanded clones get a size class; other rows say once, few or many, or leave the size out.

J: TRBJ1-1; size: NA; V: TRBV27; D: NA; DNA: TGTGCCAGCAGTCCCAAGGGGACTGAAGCTTTCTTT; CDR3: CASSPKGTEAFF
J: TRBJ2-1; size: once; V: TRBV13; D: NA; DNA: TGTGCCAGCAGCTTGCGATACGAGCAGTTCTTC; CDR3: CASSLRYEQFF
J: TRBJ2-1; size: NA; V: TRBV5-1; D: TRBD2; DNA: TGCGCCAGCAGCACCACTAGCGGGAGTAAGAATGAGCAGTTCTTC; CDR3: CASSTTSGSKNEQFF
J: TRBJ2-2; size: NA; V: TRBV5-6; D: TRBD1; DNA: TGTGCCAGCAGCTCCGGGACAGGGGGCACCGGGGAGCTGTTTTTT; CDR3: CASSSGTGGTGELFF
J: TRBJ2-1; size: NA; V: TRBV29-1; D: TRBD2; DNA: TGCAGCGTTGTGACTAGCTTGCACAATGAGCAGTTCTTC; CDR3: CSVVTSLHNEQFF
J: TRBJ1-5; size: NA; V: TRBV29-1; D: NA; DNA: TGCAGCGTTGAATACGGCAGGAATCAGCCCCAGCATTTT; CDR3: CSVEYGRNQPQHF
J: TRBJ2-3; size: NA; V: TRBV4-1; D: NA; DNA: TGCGCCAGCAGCGCCCGACAGAGAGACACAGATACGCAGTATTTT; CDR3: CASSARQRDTDTQYF
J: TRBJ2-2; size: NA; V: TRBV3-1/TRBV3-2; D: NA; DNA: TGTGCCAGCAGCCCACGGGAACTAGCCTTTAACACCGGGGAGCTGTTTTTT; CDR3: CASSPRELAFNTGELFF
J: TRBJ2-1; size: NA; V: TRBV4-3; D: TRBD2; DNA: TGCGCCAGCAGCCTGGGGCGGGGGGGATACAATGAGCAGTTCTTC; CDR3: CASSLGRGGYNEQFF
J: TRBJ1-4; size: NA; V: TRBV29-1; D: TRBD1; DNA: TGCAGCGCGGGACAGCCACTTGAAAAACTGTTTTTT; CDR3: CSAGQPLEKLFF
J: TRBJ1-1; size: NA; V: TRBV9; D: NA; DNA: TGTGCCAGCAGCGTAGAAACAGCTGAAGCTTTCTTT; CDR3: CASSVETAEAFF
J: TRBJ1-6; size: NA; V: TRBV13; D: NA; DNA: TGTGCCAGCAGCCCAGGTTCTATCTATAATTCACCCCTCCACTTT; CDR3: CASSPGSIYNSPLHF
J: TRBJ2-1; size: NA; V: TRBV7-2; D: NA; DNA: TGTGCCAGCAGCGCCAACAGGGAGTACAATGAGCAGTTCTTC; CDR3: CASSANREYNEQFF
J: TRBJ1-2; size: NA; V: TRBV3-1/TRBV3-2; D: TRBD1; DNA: TGTGCCAGCAGCACATCAGGGGGTGGCCCCAATGGCTACACCTTC; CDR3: CASSTSGGGPNGYTF
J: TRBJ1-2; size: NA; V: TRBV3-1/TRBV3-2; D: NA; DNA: TGTGCCAGCAGCCAAGGTTCATCCCCCTATGGCTACACCTTC; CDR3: CASSQGSSPYGYTF
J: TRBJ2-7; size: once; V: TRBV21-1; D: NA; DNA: TGTGCCAGCAGCAACCAGGGTATGGAGGAGCAGTACTTC; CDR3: CASSNQGMEEQYF
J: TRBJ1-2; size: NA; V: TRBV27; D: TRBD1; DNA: TGTGCCAGCAGTCCAGGGACAGGGAAAGGCTACACCTTC; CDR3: CASSPGTGKGYTF
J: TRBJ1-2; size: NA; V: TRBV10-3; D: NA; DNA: TGTGCCATCAGTGACAGGGGTGGATATGGCTACACCTTC; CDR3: CAISDRGGYGYTF
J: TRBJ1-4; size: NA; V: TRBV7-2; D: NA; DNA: TGTGCCAGCAGCTTTCAGGGGATAGGTGAAAAACTGTTTTTT; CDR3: CASSFQGIGEKLFF
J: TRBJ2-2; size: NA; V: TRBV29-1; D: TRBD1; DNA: TGCAGCGTTGGAGACAGGGTTCGCACCGGGGAGCTGTTTTTT; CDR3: CSVGDRVRTGELFF
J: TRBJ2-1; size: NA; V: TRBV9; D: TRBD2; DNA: TGTGCCAGCAGCGTAGGTAGCGGGGGGGTAGATGAGCAGTTCTTC; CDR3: CASSVGSGGVDEQFF
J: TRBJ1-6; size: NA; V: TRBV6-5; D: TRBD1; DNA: TGTGCCAGCAGTTACACGGGACAGGGGTATAATTCACCCCTCCACTTT; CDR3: CASSYTGQGYNSPLHF
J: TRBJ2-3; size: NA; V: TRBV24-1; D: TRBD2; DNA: TGTGCCACCAGAGCTAGCGGCATAAACACAGATACGCAGTATTTT; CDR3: CATRASGINTDTQYF
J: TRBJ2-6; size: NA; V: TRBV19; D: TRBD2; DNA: TGTGCCAGTAGTATCCTGGGGGGGTTATTCCTCTCTGGGGCCAACGTCCTGACTTTC; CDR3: CASSILGGLFLSGANVLTF
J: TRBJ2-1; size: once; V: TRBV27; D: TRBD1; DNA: TGTGCCAGCAGTCTTAACAGGGGGCTCTACAATGAGCAGTTCTTC; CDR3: CASSLNRGLYNEQFF
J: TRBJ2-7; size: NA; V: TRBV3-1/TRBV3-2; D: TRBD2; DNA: TGTGCCAGCAGACGGACGGGAGGGCCTGACGAGCAGTACTTC; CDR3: CASRRTGGPDEQYF
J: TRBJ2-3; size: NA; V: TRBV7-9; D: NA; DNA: TGTGCCAGCAGCTTAGCTTCCCAGGGGCTTAGCACAGATACGCAGTATTTT; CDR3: CASSLASQGLSTDTQYF
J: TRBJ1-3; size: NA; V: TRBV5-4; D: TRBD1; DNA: TGTGCCAGCAGTCCAGGGGGTGCTGGTCACACCATATATTTT; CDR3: CASSPGGAGHTIYF
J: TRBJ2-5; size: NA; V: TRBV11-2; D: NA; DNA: TGTGCCAGCAGCCGCGGGGAGACCCAGTACTTC; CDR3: CASSRGETQYF
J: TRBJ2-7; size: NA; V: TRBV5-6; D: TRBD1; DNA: TGTGCCAGCAGCTGGGGACAGGGAGGGGCCCCCTACGAGCAGTACTTC; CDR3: CASSWGQGGAPYEQYF
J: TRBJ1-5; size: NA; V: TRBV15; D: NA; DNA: TGTGCCACCAGCACCAACCGGCTGCAGGGTCGGAGCAATCAGCCCCAGCATTTT; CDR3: CATSTNRLQGRSNQPQHF
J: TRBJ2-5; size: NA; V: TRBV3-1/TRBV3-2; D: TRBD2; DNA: TGTGCCAGCAGCCGGGACTACCCCGCGGGAGAGACCCAGTACTTC; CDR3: CASSRDYPAGETQYF
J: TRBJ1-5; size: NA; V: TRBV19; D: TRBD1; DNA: TGTGCCAGTAGTATAGTCGGGACAGGGATGAGCAATCAGCCCCAGCATTTT; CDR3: CASSIVGTGMSNQPQHF
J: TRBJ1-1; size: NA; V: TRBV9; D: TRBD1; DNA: TGTGCCAGCAGCGCAGACAGGGGGGTGGGCACTGAAGCTTTCTTT; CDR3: CASSADRGVGTEAFF
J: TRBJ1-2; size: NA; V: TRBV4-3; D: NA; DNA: TGCGCCAGCAGCCAAGAAACAGGAAGGGATGGCTACACCTTC; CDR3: CASSQETGRDGYTF
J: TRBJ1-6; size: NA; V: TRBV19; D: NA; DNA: TGTGCCAGTAGTCTGGAGATATATCTTAATTCACCCCTCCACTTT; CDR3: CASSLEIYLNSPLHF
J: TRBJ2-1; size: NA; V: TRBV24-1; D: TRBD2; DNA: TGTGCCACCAGTGTGGCTAGCGGAAACTACAATGAGCAGTTCTTC; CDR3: CATSVASGNYNEQFF
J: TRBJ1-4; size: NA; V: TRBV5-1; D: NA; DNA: TGCGCCAGCAGCTCTGAGGGGGAATCTAATGAAAAACTGTTTTTT; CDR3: CASSSEGESNEKLFF
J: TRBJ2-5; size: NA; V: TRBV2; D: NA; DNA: TGTGCCAGCAGATACGGGGAGACCCAGTACTTC; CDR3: CASRYGETQYF
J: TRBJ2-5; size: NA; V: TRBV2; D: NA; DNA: TGTGCCAGCAGTGTGTCGACGACTCAAGAGACCCAGTACTTC; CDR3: CASSVSTTQETQYF
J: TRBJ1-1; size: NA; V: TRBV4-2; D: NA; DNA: TGTGCCAGCAGCCAAGATCATTCAGGGAACACTGAAGCTTTCTTT; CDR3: CASSQDHSGNTEAFF